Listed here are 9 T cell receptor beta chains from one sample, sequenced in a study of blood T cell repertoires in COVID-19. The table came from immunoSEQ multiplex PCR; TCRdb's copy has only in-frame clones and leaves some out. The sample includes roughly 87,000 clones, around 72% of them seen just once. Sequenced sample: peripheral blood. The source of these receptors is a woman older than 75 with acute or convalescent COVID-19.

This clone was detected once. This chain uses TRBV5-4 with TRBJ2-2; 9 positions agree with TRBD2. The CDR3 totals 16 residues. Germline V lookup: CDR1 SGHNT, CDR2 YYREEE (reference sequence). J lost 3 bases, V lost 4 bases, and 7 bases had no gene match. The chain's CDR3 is CASSPLAGTDTGELFF. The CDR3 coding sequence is TGTGCCAGCAGCCCTCTAGCGGGGACCGACACCGGGGAGCTGTTTTTT.

The CDR3 loop reads CASRSGVGSPLHF. The DNA for the CDR3 is TGTGCCAGCAGATCGGGGGTGGGTTCACCCCTCCACTTT. This rearrangement joins TRBV28 to TRBJ1-6, with D possibly TRBD1 on 5 matching bases. With 6 bases removed from V and 9 bases from J, the gap between germline ends came to 12 bases. Germline-derived CDR1 and CDR2 are MDHEN and SYDVKM. CDR3 length equals 13 residues.

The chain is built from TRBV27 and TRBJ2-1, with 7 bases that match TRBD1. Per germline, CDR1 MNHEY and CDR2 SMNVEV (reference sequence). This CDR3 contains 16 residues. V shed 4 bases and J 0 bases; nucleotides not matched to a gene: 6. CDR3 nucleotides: TGTGCCAGCAGTTCTCTAGGGGGCAGCTCCTACAATGAGCAGTTCTTC. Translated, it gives CASSSLGGSSYNEQFF.

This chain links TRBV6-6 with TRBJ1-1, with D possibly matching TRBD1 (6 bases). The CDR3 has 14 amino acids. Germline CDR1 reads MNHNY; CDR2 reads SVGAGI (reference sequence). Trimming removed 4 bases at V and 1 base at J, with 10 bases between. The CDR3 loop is CASSSTGWNTEAFF. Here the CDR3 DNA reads TGTGCCAGCAGTTCAACAGGGTGGAACACTGAAGCTTTCTTT.

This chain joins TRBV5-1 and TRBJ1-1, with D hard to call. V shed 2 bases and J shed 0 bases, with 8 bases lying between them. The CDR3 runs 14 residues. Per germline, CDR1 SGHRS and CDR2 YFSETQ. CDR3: CASSFKNMNTEAFF. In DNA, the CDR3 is TGCGCCAGCAGCTTTAAGAACATGAACACTGAAGCTTTCTTT.

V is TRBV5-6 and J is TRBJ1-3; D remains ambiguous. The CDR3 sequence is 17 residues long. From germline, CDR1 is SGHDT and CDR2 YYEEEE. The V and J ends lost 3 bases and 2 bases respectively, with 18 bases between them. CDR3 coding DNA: TGTGCCAGCAGCTCGTATTTGAATAGTACGGCTGGAAACACCATATATTTT. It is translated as CASSSYLNSTAGNTIYF. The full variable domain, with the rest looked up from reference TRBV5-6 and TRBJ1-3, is DAGVTQSPTHLIKTRGQQVTLRCSPKSGHDTVSWYQQALGQGPQFIFQYYEEEERQRGNFPDRFSGHQFPNYSSELNVNALLLGDSALYLCASSSYLNSTAGNTIYFGEGSWLTVV.

The DNA of the CDR3 is TGTGCCATCGGACGGGACAGCAACACTGAAGCTTTCTTT. This translates into CAIGRDSNTEAFF. The chain couples TRBV10-3 to TRBJ1-1; 7 bases line up with TRBD1. Germline loops: CDR1 ENHRY, CDR2 SYGVKD. The ends lost 8 bases at V and 2 bases at J; junction bases unmatched: 5. This CDR3 has 13 residues.

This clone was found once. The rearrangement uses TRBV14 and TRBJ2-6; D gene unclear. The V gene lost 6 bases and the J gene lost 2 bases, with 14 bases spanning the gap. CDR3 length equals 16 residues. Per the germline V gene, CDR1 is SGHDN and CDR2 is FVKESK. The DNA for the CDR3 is TGTGCCAGCAGTCTCCGGCGGAACCCTGGGGCCAACGTCCTGACTTTC. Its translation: CASSLRRNPGANVLTF.

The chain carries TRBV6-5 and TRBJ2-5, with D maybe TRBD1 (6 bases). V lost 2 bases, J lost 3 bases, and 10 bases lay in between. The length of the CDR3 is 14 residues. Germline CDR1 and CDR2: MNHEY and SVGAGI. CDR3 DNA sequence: TGTGCCAGCAGTTACCGTGACAGGAAAGAGACCCAGTACTTC. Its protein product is CASSYRDRKETQYF.